These T cell receptor beta chains were read from a single sample in a study of blood T cell repertoires in COVID-19. Some clones are missing from TCRdb's copy, which holds only in-frame ones; the method was immunoSEQ multiplex PCR. The table includes about 250,000 clones, approximately 88% detected once. The sequenced sample consisted of peripheral blood. The receptors were gathered from a woman in her thirties with COVID-19, enrolled during active disease. Each CDR3 is given with its conserved first and last residue. D genes are given only for firm matches. Where a row states a size, it is once, few, many or the class of an expanded clone; other rows omit it.

D: -; J: TRBJ2-1; size: -; V: TRBV9; CDR3: CASSASYNEQFF; DNA: TGTGCCAGCAGCGCTAGCTACAATGAGCAGTTCTTC
D: TRBD1; J: TRBJ1-1; size: -; V: TRBV19; CDR3: CASSPRQGNTEAFF; DNA: TGTGCCAGTAGTCCAAGACAGGGGAACACTGAAGCTTTCTTT
D: -; J: TRBJ1-1; size: -; V: TRBV19; CDR3: CASMYVGSDTEAFF; DNA: TGTGCCAGTATGTATGTCGGTTCCGACACTGAAGCTTTCTTT
D: -; J: TRBJ1-5; size: -; V: TRBV28; CDR3: CASSEGRGSQPQHF; DNA: TGTGCCAGCAGCGAGGGGCGGGGGAGTCAGCCCCAGCATTTT
D: -; J: TRBJ1-4; size: -; V: TRBV24-1; CDR3: CATSDRRGGEKLFF; DNA: TGTGCCACCAGTGATCGACGGGGGGGTGAAAAACTGTTTTTT
D: -; J: TRBJ1-5; size: -; V: TRBV7-2; CDR3: CASSLEGIGGNQPQHF; DNA: TGTGCCAGCAGCTTAGAGGGGATAGGGGGCAATCAGCCCCAGCATTTT
D: TRBD1; J: TRBJ1-1; size: -; V: TRBV5-1; CDR3: CASSFSQGAKGAFF; DNA: TGCGCCAGCAGCTTCAGTCAGGGGGCAAAGGGGGCTTTCTTT
D: TRBD2; J: TRBJ2-3; size: -; V: TRBV11-2; CDR3: CASSPGLAGGTDTQYF; DNA: TGTGCCAGCAGCCCGGGACTAGCGGGGGGGACAGATACGCAGTATTTT
D: TRBD2; J: TRBJ2-3; size: -; V: TRBV11-2; CDR3: CASSLVGTSVPDTQYF; DNA: TGTGCCAGCAGCTTAGTTGGGACTAGCGTCCCAGATACGCAGTATTTT
D: -; J: TRBJ2-6; size: -; V: TRBV5-1; CDR3: CASSWLASSGANVLTF; DNA: TGCGCCAGCAGCTGGCTCGCCTCCTCTGGGGCCAACGTCCTGACTTTC
D: TRBD2; J: TRBJ2-1; size: -; V: TRBV2; CDR3: CASKGTKREHHSYNEQFF; DNA: TGTGCCTCCAAAGGGACCAAGCGGGAGCACCACTCCTACAATGAGCAGTTCTTC
D: -; J: TRBJ1-2; size: once; V: TRBV6-2/TRBV6-3; CDR3: CASSYPGDLRGDYGYTF; DNA: TGTGCCAGCAGTTACCCCGGGGACCTTCGGGGGGACTATGGCTACACCTTC
D: -; J: TRBJ2-1; size: -; V: TRBV27; CDR3: CASRLGGEQFF; DNA: TGTGCCAGCCGGCTCGGAGGGGAGCAGTTCTTC
D: -; J: TRBJ2-3; size: once; V: TRBV4-3; CDR3: CASSQVQGRGTDTQYF; DNA: TGCGCCAGCAGCCAAGTGCAGGGGAGGGGGACAGATACGCAGTATTTT
D: -; J: TRBJ2-1; size: -; V: TRBV6-6; CDR3: CASSYSLQGSSEQFF; DNA: TGTGCCAGCAGTTACTCATTGCAGGGGTCAAGTGAGCAGTTCTTC
D: -; J: TRBJ1-1; size: -; V: TRBV27; CDR3: CASSPQGGTEAFF; DNA: TGTGCCAGCAGTCCACAGGGCGGCACTGAAGCTTTCTTT
D: TRBD1; J: TRBJ1-4; size: -; V: TRBV9; CDR3: CASSRRDSTNEKLFF; DNA: TGTGCCAGCAGCCGTAGGGACAGCACAAATGAAAAACTGTTTTTT
D: TRBD2; J: TRBJ2-2; size: -; V: TRBV30; CDR3: CAWRRLAITGELFF; DNA: TGTGCCTGGAGGAGACTAGCGATCACCGGGGAGCTGTTTTTT
D: TRBD2; J: TRBJ2-5; size: -; V: TRBV18; CDR3: CASSLSGGLQETQYF; DNA: TGTGCCAGCTCACTTAGCGGGGGGCTCCAAGAGACCCAGTACTTC
D: TRBD2; J: TRBJ2-5; size: -; V: TRBV28; CDR3: CASSFLRTSGALQETQYF; DNA: TGTGCCAGCAGTTTCCTCAGGACTAGCGGGGCCCTCCAAGAGACCCAGTACTTC
D: -; J: TRBJ1-5; size: -; V: TRBV6-5; CDR3: CASSYNGGPNQPQHF; DNA: TGTGCCAGCAGTTACAACGGGGGACCAAATCAGCCCCAGCATTTT
D: -; J: TRBJ1-2; size: -; V: TRBV11-3; CDR3: CASSLGQDYYGYTF; DNA: TGTGCCAGCAGCTTAGGACAGGACTACTATGGCTACACCTTC
D: -; J: TRBJ1-1; size: -; V: TRBV6-2/TRBV6-3; CDR3: CASSAGFSAEAFF; DNA: TGTGCCAGCAGTGCAGGCTTCTCAGCTGAAGCTTTCTTT
D: -; J: TRBJ2-5; size: -; V: TRBV7-8; CDR3: CASSLGLQETQYF; DNA: TGTGCCAGCAGCTTAGGACTCCAAGAGACCCAGTACTTC
D: -; J: TRBJ1-4; size: -; V: TRBV3-1/TRBV3-2; CDR3: CASSLEGAAEYNEKLFF; DNA: TGTGCCAGCAGCCTCGAGGGTGCAGCGGAATATAATGAAAAACTGTTTTTT
D: TRBD1; J: TRBJ2-7; size: -; V: TRBV10-3; CDR3: CAISGPRDRGSYEQYF; DNA: TGTGCCATCAGTGGACCCCGGGACAGGGGCTCCTACGAGCAGTACTTC
D: -; J: TRBJ1-2; size: -; V: TRBV29-1; CDR3: CSVEDPGYYGYTF; DNA: TGCAGCGTTGAAGATCCAGGGTACTATGGCTACACCTTC
D: TRBD1; J: TRBJ2-7; size: -; V: TRBV5-6; CDR3: CATRQGTDYEQYF; DNA: TGTGCCACCCGACAGGGAACGGACTACGAGCAGTACTTC
D: TRBD1; J: TRBJ2-2; size: -; V: TRBV18; CDR3: CASSPKSTGQGPGELFF; DNA: TGTGCCAGCTCACCAAAATCGACGGGACAGGGGCCCGGGGAGCTGTTTTTT
D: TRBD1; J: TRBJ1-2; size: -; V: TRBV20-1; CDR3: CSASYGLRQGADYGYTF; DNA: TGCAGTGCTAGTTACGGTCTAAGACAGGGGGCCGACTATGGCTACACCTTC
D: -; J: TRBJ1-5; size: -; V: TRBV4-3; CDR3: CASSQDIGQLGPQHF; DNA: TGCGCCAGCAGCCAAGATATAGGACAGCTAGGGCCCCAGCATTTT
D: TRBD1; J: TRBJ1-5; size: -; V: TRBV6-5; CDR3: CASSQTGGADQPQHF; DNA: TGTGCCAGCAGCCAAACAGGGGGCGCTGATCAGCCCCAGCATTTT
D: TRBD2; J: TRBJ2-3; size: few; V: TRBV2; CDR3: CASRAGLAGEADTQYF; DNA: TGTGCCAGCAGAGCTGGACTAGCGGGAGAGGCAGATACGCAGTATTTT
D: -; J: TRBJ1-3; size: -; V: TRBV15; CDR3: CATSRDFDRRSGNTIYF; DNA: TGTGCCACCAGCAGAGATTTCGACAGGCGCTCTGGAAACACCATATATTTT
D: TRBD2; J: TRBJ2-3; size: few; V: TRBV15; CDR3: CATSRDPSGGIPDTQYF; DNA: TGTGCCACCAGCAGAGATCCTAGCGGGGGGATCCCAGATACGCAGTATTTT
D: TRBD2; J: TRBJ2-1; size: -; V: TRBV6-2/TRBV6-3; CDR3: CASSTSTGTSGRAKEEQFF; DNA: TGTGCCAGCAGTACCTCGACAGGGACTAGCGGGAGGGCCAAGGAAGAGCAGTTCTTC
D: TRBD1; J: TRBJ1-6; size: once; V: TRBV28; CDR3: CASSRGTGQELF; DNA: TGTGCCAGCAGCCGAGGTACGGGACAGGAACTCTTT
D: -; J: TRBJ1-1; size: once; V: TRBV6-5; CDR3: CASSYSGHLNTEAFF; DNA: TGTGCCAGCAGTTACTCGGGACACCTGAACACTGAAGCTTTCTTT
D: TRBD1; J: TRBJ1-5; size: once; V: TRBV7-8; CDR3: CASSLVRTGNQPQHF; DNA: TGTGCCAGCAGCTTAGTTCGGACAGGGAATCAGCCCCAGCATTTT
D: -; J: TRBJ1-2; size: -; V: TRBV27; CDR3: CASSLNRASYGYTF; DNA: TGTGCCAGCAGTTTAAACAGGGCCTCCTATGGCTACACCTTC
D: -; J: TRBJ2-7; size: -; V: TRBV29-1; CDR3: CSVEGLGQYEQYF; DNA: TGCAGCGTTGAAGGCCTCGGACAGTACGAGCAGTACTTC
D: TRBD1; J: TRBJ2-2; size: -; V: TRBV5-5; CDR3: CASSLEGQIHTGELFF; DNA: TGTGCCAGCAGCTTGGAGGGACAGATACACACCGGGGAGCTGTTTTTT
D: -; J: TRBJ2-5; size: -; V: TRBV6-6; CDR3: CASSYGQPQETQYF; DNA: TGTGCCAGCAGTTACGGACAGCCTCAAGAGACCCAGTACTTC
D: TRBD2; J: TRBJ2-7; size: -; V: TRBV4-2; CDR3: CASSRGVAGGASYEQYF; DNA: TGTGCCAGCAGCCGGGGCGTAGCGGGGGGGGCGTCCTACGAGCAGTACTTC
D: TRBD2; J: TRBJ2-2; size: -; V: TRBV5-1; CDR3: CASSLEEGGRYDGELFF; DNA: TGCGCCAGCAGCTTGGAAGAGGGAGGGCGTTACGACGGGGAGCTGTTTTTT
D: -; J: TRBJ1-3; size: -; V: TRBV19; CDR3: CASRQGLGNTIYF; DNA: TGTGCCAGTAGGCAGGGTTTAGGAAACACCATATATTTT
D: -; J: TRBJ1-2; size: -; V: TRBV2; CDR3: CASSEASQVYGYTF; DNA: TGTGCCAGCAGTGAAGCCTCGCAGGTCTATGGCTACACCTTC
D: -; J: TRBJ2-1; size: -; V: TRBV3-1/TRBV3-2; CDR3: CASSQDFGTSYNEQFF; DNA: TGTGCCAGCAGCCAAGACTTCGGGACATCCTACAATGAGCAGTTCTTC
D: -; J: TRBJ1-6; size: -; V: TRBV6-5; CDR3: CASSLTGAYSPLHF; DNA: TGTGCCAGCAGTTTGACAGGAGCTTATTCACCCCTCCACTTT
D: -; J: TRBJ2-5; size: -; V: TRBV18; CDR3: CASSPRGVETQYF; DNA: TGTGCCAGCTCACCACGGGGGGTAGAGACCCAGTACTTC
D: -; J: TRBJ1-2; size: -; V: TRBV7-2; CDR3: CASSLGRGLVYGYTF; DNA: TGTGCCAGCAGCTTAGGGCGGGGCCTAGTCTATGGCTACACCTTC
D: -; J: TRBJ2-5; size: -; V: TRBV7-9; CDR3: CASSLKQAAGMGETQYF; DNA: TGTGCCAGCAGCTTAAAACAGGCTGCTGGCATGGGGGAGACCCAGTACTTC
D: -; J: TRBJ1-5; size: -; V: TRBV7-9; CDR3: CASSHGHRYPDQPQHF; DNA: TGTGCCAGCAGCCACGGACACCGATATCCCGATCAGCCCCAGCATTTT
D: TRBD1; J: TRBJ1-3; size: -; V: TRBV7-2; CDR3: CASSLAGQGAVSGNTIYF; DNA: TGTGCCAGCAGCTTAGCAGGGCAGGGGGCCGTCTCTGGAAACACCATATATTTT
D: -; J: TRBJ1-3; size: -; V: TRBV18; CDR3: CASSPPDLWSSGNTIYF; DNA: TGTGCCAGCTCACCACCGGACTTATGGAGCTCTGGAAACACCATATATTTT
D: TRBD2; J: TRBJ2-3; size: -; V: TRBV4-3; CDR3: CASSPELAGEFTDTQYF; DNA: TGCGCCAGCAGCCCCGAATTGGCGGGGGAGTTCACAGATACGCAGTATTTT
D: -; J: TRBJ2-1; size: -; V: TRBV19; CDR3: CASSIGPAVAASEQFF; DNA: TGTGCCAGTAGTATAGGACCGGCTGTGGCGGCAAGTGAGCAGTTCTTC
D: -; J: TRBJ2-2; size: -; V: TRBV7-8; CDR3: CASSLVSGTGELFF; DNA: TGTGCCAGCAGCTTAGTGAGCGGGACCGGGGAGCTGTTTTTT
D: -; J: TRBJ2-1; size: -; V: TRBV11-2; CDR3: CASSSQGIQQFF; DNA: TGTGCCAGCAGCTCCCAGGGTATCCAGCAGTTCTTC
D: -; J: TRBJ1-3; size: -; V: TRBV2; CDR3: CASSELNHSGNTIYF; DNA: TGTGCCAGCAGTGAACTAAACCACTCTGGAAACACCATATATTTT